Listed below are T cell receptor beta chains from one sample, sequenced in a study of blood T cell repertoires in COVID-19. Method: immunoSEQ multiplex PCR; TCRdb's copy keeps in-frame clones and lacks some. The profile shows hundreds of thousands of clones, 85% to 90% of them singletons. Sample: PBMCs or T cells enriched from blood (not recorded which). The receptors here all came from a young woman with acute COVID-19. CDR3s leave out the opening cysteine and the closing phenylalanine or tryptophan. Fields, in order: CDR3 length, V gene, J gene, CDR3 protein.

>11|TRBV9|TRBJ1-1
ASSRDLNTEAF
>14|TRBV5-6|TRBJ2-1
ASSIPRLADNNEQF
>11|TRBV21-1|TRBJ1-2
ASSLTVLWGYT
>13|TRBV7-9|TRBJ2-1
ASSPRDRGRGEQF
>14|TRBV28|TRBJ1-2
ASSLPPPTGGRGYT
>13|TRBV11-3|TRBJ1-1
ASSTRRDMNTEAF
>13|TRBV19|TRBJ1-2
ASSITGTGIYGYT
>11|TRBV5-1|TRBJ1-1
ASSATGGTEAF
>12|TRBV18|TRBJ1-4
ASSPDRGDEKLF
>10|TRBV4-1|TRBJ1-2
ASSPGVEGYT
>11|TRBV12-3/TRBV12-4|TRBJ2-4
ASSLQVLNIQY
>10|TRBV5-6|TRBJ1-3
ASSYYSNTIY
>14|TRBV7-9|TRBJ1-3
ASSPGQGRFENTIY
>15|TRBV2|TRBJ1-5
ASSSRGDSDSNQPQH
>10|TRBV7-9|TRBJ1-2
ASAGGDYGYT
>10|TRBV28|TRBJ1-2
ASSYEGYGYT
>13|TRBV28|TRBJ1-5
ASQIRQGKNQPQH
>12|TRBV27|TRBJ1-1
ASTPAGVQGEAF
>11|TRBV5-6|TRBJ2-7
ASSLAHTYEQY
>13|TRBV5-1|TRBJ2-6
ASSLTGPGANVLT
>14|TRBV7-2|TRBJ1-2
ASSFRDRGITNGYT
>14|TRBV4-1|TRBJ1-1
ASSQDFRRGQSEAF
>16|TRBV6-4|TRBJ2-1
ASSRTHRGPEHPNEQF
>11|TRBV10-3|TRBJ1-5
ASWTGSNQPQH
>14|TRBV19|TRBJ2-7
ASSGLAGVINYEQY
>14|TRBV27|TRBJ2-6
ASSPAGPSGANVLT
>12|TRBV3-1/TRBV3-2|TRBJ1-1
ASSSDILNTEAF
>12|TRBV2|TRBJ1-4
ASGMTGSGEKLF
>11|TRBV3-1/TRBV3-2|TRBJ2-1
ASSSSGGHEQF
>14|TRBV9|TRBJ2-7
ASSSWGTGGPLEQY
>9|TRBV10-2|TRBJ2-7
ASSELVAQY
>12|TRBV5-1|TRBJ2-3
ASSVGQGADTQY
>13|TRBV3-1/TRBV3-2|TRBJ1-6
ASSPGTGRNSPLH
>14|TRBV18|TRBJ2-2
ASSPWQAGRTGELF
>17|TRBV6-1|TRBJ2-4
ASSEALIGGHLVKNIQY
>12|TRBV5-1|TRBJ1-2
ASSLDYDSYGYT
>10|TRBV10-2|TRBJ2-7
ASGTGGYEQY
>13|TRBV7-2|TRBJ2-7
ASSPTSSEAYEQY
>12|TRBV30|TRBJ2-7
AWSRAGGSYEQY
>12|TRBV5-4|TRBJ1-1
ASSLTGLDTEAF
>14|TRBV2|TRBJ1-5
ASSEAGQGTPQPQH
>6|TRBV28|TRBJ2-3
ASSQQY
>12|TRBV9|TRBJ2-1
ASSVGAGENEQF
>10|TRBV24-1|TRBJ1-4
ATSGQGGKLF
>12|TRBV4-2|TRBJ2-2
ASSRLADTGELF
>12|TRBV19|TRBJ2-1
ASSISGTYNEQF
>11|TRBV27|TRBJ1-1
ASSLPGATEAF
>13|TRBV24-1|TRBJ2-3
ATSDSSAGGDTQY
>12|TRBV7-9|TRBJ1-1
ASSPRVEATEAF
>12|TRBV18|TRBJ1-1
ASSPPTENTEAF
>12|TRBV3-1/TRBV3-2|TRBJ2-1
ASSQDTSGRLQF
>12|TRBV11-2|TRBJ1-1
ASSFDGTGMEAF
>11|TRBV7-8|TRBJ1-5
ASSSYSNQPQH
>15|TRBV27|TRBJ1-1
ASSFPFRTGDLTEAF
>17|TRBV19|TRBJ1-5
ASTREKGAKGKGNQPQH